The clone carrying this T cell receptor (beta chain) was counted ten times or more. The data originate from a study of HIV-infected children after antiretroviral therapy interruption. RNA-based 3' RACE libraries used unique molecular identifiers. TCRdb analysed the 3' RACE reads with MiXCR anew, one entry per CDR3 protein. The repertoire holds tens of thousands of distinct CDR3 sequences, with more than 6.5% as singletons. Germline values: CDR1 MGHDK, CDR2 SYGVNS. The CDR3 spans 13 residues. Trimming pared 6 bases from V and 1 base from J, leaving 9 bases between. Stated treatment: PENTA 11 planned treatment interruption arm or continuous ART arm. At least 24 weeks of at least three-drug ART, in children 2 to 15 years.

The specimen was CD45RA+ CD4+ T cells from PBMCs, pooled from several time points, collected from a donor given antiretroviral therapy, either interrupted or continuous. The subset here: naive CD4+ CD45RA+ CD45RO- T cells. The source is a pool of human donors with HIV. This chain connects TRBV25-1 to TRBJ1-1, with unresolved D. CDR3 coding DNA: TGTGCCAGCAGCGATCCTTCGAACACTGAAGCTTTCTTT. Translation: CASSDPSNTEAFF.